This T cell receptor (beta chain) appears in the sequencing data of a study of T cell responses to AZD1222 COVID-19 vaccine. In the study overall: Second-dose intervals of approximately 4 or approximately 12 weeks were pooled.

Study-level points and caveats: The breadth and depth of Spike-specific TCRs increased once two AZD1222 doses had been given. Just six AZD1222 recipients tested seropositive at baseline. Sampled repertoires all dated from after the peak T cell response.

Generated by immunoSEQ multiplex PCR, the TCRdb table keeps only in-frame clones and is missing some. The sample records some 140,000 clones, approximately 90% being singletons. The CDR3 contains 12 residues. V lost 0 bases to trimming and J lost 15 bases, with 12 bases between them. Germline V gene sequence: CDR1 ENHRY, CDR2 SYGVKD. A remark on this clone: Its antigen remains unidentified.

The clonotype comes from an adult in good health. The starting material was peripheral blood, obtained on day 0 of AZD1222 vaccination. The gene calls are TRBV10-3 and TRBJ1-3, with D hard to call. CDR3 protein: CAISESEGKPYF. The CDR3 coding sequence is TGTGCCATCAGTGAGTCGGAGGGAAAGCCATATTTT.